The following is a T cell receptor (beta chain) sequence with its context. This entry belongs to a study of blood T cells in healthy people across ages. Germline loops: CDR1 SGHDT, CDR2 YYEEEE. There are 16 residues in the CDR3. V lost 1 base, J lost 6 bases, and 17 bases lay in between. Primers used in a second PCR of roughly 6 to 12 cycles were a sample-barcoded 5' primer and a J-beta primer mix. TCRdb processed the 5' RACE reads anew with MiXCR; each CDR3 protein has one entry. The repertoire holds fewer than 950,000 distinct CDR3 sequences, with about 53% as singletons. Source material: blood. The TCR originated in a man at least 80 years old in good health. This chain joins TRBV5-6 and TRBJ2-1; a weak D match, TRBD1 (6 bases). DNA of the CDR3: TGTGCCAGCAGCTTGACAGGGTGGGGTGTTGTCAATGAGCAGTTCTTC. Protein product: CASSLTGWGVVNEQFF.